Below are 30 T cell receptor beta chains sequenced from a single sample in a study of identical twins (dated by TCRdb to 2016 to 2018). Library prep was done by 5' RACE. The run used an Illumina HiSeq 2000. The public reads were run again by TCRdb, first through fastp at Q25 and then through MiXCR, and only productive beta chains were kept. Each CDR3 protein appears once, grouped with its most common genes and DNA. For this sample there are 510,000 or so distinct CDR3 sequences; about 15% appear just once. The biggest ten clones account for nearly 0.45% of the sample. This sample also belongs to another study, concerning yellow fever vaccine responses in identical twins.

The sequencing sample was made of CD4+ T cells sorted from blood. All receptors derive from a woman between 18 and 30 years old in good health.

The sample holds a few counts of this clonotype. CDR3 amino acids: CASSSGTRLTDTQYF. The CDR3 DNA sequence: TGCGCCAGCAGCTCCGGGACTAGACTCACAGATACGCAGTATTTT. The chain has TRBV5-1 and TRBJ2-3; 8 bases are a match to TRBD2. The CDR3 runs to 15 residues. The trim removed 3 bases at V and 2 bases at J, leaving 5 bases unmatched. The germline V gene encodes CDR1 SGHRS and CDR2 YFSETQ.

This chain links TRBV24-1 with TRBJ2-1; 9 bases match TRBD2. This CDR3 comprises 17 residues. Germline CDR1 is KGHDR and CDR2 is SFDVKD. The trim removed 4 bases at V and 2 bases at J, leaving 8 bases unmatched. CDR3 bases: TGTGCCACCAGTGACCGGGTGACTAGCGGTACCTACAATGAGCAGTTCTTC. It specifies CATSDRVTSGTYNEQFF.

The rearrangement joins TRBV12-3 or TRBV12-4 to TRBJ2-1, with 9 bases fitting TRBD2. CDR3 length equals 15 residues. The trim removed 7 bases at V and 10 bases at J, leaving 14 bases unmatched. CDR3 region: CASTQLGLANDEQFF. Here the CDR3 DNA reads TGTGCCAGCACCCAACTGGGACTAGCAAACGACGAGCAGTTCTTC.

This clonotype showed up just a few times. This chain joins TRBV12-3 or TRBV12-4 and TRBJ2-2; no reliable D call. The V and J ends lost 2 bases and 7 bases respectively, with 14 bases between them. This CDR3 region has 15 residues. CDR3 sequence reads: CASSLNGLKGGELFF. CDR3 in DNA: TGTGCCAGCAGTTTAAACGGCCTAAAAGGCGGGGAGCTGTTTTTT.

This clonotype has a handful of counts. The chain has TRBV3-1 and TRBJ1-1; TRBD1 might be the D (5 bases). CDR1 is LGHDT, CDR2 YNNKEL, per germline (reference sequence). The CDR3 length is 14 residues. V was clipped by 6 bases and J by 0 bases, with 11 bases between them. The CDR3 reads CASRHRQLNTEAFF. CDR3 DNA: TGTGCCAGCAGACATAGACAGTTGAACACTGAAGCTTTCTTT. The full variable domain, rest sourced from reference TRBV3-1 and TRBJ1-1, is DTAVSQTPKYLVTQMGNDKSIKCEQNLGHDTMYWYKQDSKKFLKIMFSYNNKELIINETVPNRFSPKSPDKAHLNLHINSLELGDSAVYFCASRHRQLNTEAFFGQGTRLTVV.

This clonotype was seen more than once but under ten times. This chain joins TRBV2 and TRBJ1-5, with D unclear. Germline V gene sequence: CDR1 SNHLY, CDR2 FYNNEI. This CDR3 region has 15 residues. V lost 3 bases, J lost 0 bases, and 9 bases lay in between. DNA for the CDR3: TGTGCCAGCAGTGACGGTCGTTATAGCAATCAGCCCCAGCATTTT. Translating it yields CASSDGRYSNQPQHF.

This clonotype was seen a handful of times. Given a much more abundant clone one base away, this may be a read error. V and J are TRBV6-2 or TRBV6-3 and TRBJ2-1, with 15 bases fitting TRBD2. With 6 bases clipped from V and 4 bases from J, the junction kept 1 base outside the gene matches. This CDR3 has 15 residues. Germline CDR1 reads MNHEY; CDR2 reads SVGEGT. CDR3 region: CASSGLAGGYNEQFF. The CDR3, as DNA: TGTGCCAGCAGCGGACTAGCGGGAGGGTACAATGAGCAGTTCTTC.

The genes are TRBV24-1 and TRBJ2-2; 8 bases agree with TRBD1. The CDR3 runs 16 residues. J was trimmed by 5 bases and V by 2 bases; bases with no gene match: 6. CDR1 and CDR2 from the germline V gene are KGHDR and SFDVKD. Written as DNA, the CDR3 is TGTGCCACCAGTGATTATCCTGACAGGGGAACCGGGGAGCTGTTTTTT. Its protein product is CATSDYPDRGTGELFF.

This clonotype has at least ten counts. The V gene is TRBV5-1, the J gene TRBJ2-1; D remains ambiguous. The germline gives CDR1 SGHRS, CDR2 YFSETQ. This CDR3 is 13 amino acids long. V shed 2 bases and J shed 8 bases, with 11 bases lying between them. The CDR3 region has the DNA TGCGCCAGCAGCTTACCAGTTATGGATGAGCAGTTCTTC. Protein sequence: CASSLPVMDEQFF.

This clonotype was counted between two and nine times. This chain links TRBV5-1 with TRBJ2-3; no clear D. Trimming took 0 bases from V and 0 from J, leaving 11 bases between them. The germline V gene has CDR1 SGHRS and CDR2 YFSETQ. The CDR3 covers 16 residues. In DNA form, the CDR3 reads TGCGCCAGCAGCTTGGGTAGCTCTCCTAGCACAGATACGCAGTATTTT. This gives the protein CASSLGSSPSTDTQYF.

This clonotype appeared many times. The chain recombines TRBV5-1 with TRBJ1-2, with D perhaps TRBD1 (6 bases). Trimming left V 0 bases short and J 5 bases short, with 17 bases between. The CDR3 length is 16 residues. Germline V lookup: CDR1 SGHRS, CDR2 YFSETQ. The CDR3, as DNA: TGCGCCAGCAGCTTGGGCTGGACAGCCGAAGTTTATGGCTACACCTTC. The encoded protein is CASSLGWTAEVYGYTF.

This clonotype was recorded a few times. J is TRBJ2-3 and V is TRBV20-1; D might be TRBD2 (6 bases). The CDR3 is made up of 14 amino acids. V was trimmed by 3 bases and J by 4 bases, leaving 14 bases between them. CDR1 and CDR2 from the germline V gene are DFQATT and SNEGSKA (reference sequence). The CDR3 DNA sequence: TGCAGTGCTAGCTTCGGGGAGGTGGCAGATACGCAGTATTTT. Translated: CSASFGEVADTQYF.

This clonotype has a handful of counts. The chain links TRBV11-3 to TRBJ2-7, with 9 bases that match TRBD1. The CDR3 contains 16 residues. CDR1 and CDR2 (germline): SGHNT, YENEEA. V trimming: 1 base; J trimming: 1 base; junction bases outside the gene matches: 5. The CDR3 DNA sequence: TGTGCCAGCAGCTTAGGAGTCGGGACAGGGTCCTACGAGCAGTACTTC. This sequence encodes CASSLGVGTGSYEQYF.

The chain combines TRBV20-1 with TRBJ2-1; a weak D match, TRBD2 (5 bases). Germline V gene data show CDR1 as DFQATT and CDR2 as SNEGSKA (reference sequence). Trimming pared 6 bases from V and 10 bases from J, leaving 13 bases between. The CDR3 covers 11 residues. The CDR3 loop reads CSASGWSEQFF. CDR3 nucleotides: TGCAGTGCCAGCGGTTGGAGCGAGCAGTTCTTC.

The chain couples TRBV5-1 to TRBJ2-7, with 8 bases that match TRBD1. CDR1 is SGHRS, CDR2 YFSETQ, per germline. The length of the CDR3 is 15 residues. J gave up 5 bases and V 9 bases, and 16 bases lay outside the gene matches. The CDR3 DNA reads TGCGCCACCAAAGATGGGGCAGGGGGCCTGGACGAGCAGTACTTC. Its translation: CATKDGAGGLDEQYF.

This clonotype was picked up a small number of times. The chain uses TRBV5-1 and TRBJ2-3; no firm D call. The CDR3 length is 15 residues. The germline gives CDR1 SGHRS, CDR2 YFSETQ. V was pared by 1 base and J by 0 bases, with 9 bases between. CDR3 DNA sequence: TGCGCCAGCAGCTTGTTGCAGGTTAGCACAGATACGCAGTATTTT. Its translation is CASSLLQVSTDTQYF.

The V call is TRBV20-1, the J call TRBJ1-1, with D unresolved. CDR3 length: 14 residues. Germline V gives CDR1 DFQATT, CDR2 SNEGSKA (reference sequence). DNA for the CDR3: TGCAGACCTAGGCAGACACGAACCAACACTGAAGCTTTCTTT. As protein: CRPRQTRTNTEAFF.

This clonotype was detected only a few times. The J gene is TRBJ2-7, the V gene TRBV12-3 or TRBV12-4; D is uncertain. This CDR3 region has 12 residues. V gave up 2 bases and J gave up 6 bases, with 8 bases separating them. The CDR3 here is CASSLLLSEQYF. The CDR3 region has the DNA TGTGCCAGCAGTTTATTGCTATCCGAGCAGTACTTC.

The V gene is TRBV3-1, the J gene TRBJ2-1; the D is unclear. Germline V lookup: CDR1 LGHDT, CDR2 YNNKEL (reference sequence). This CDR3 has 13 residues. V lost 3 bases and J 4 bases, leaving 7 bases between the germline ends. CDR3 DNA: TGTGCCAGCAGCCATGCCTGGTACAATGAGCAGTTCTTC. Residues: CASSHAWYNEQFF.

This sequence joins TRBV18 and TRBJ2-1; 10 bases agree with TRBD2. Germline CDR1 is KGHSH and CDR2 is LQKENI. V trimming: 3 bases; J trimming: 0 bases; junction bases outside the gene matches: 5. The CDR3 runs to 17 residues. The CDR3 sequence is CASSPGLAVRSYNEQFF. The CDR3 bases are TGTGCCAGCTCACCTGGACTAGCGGTTCGCTCCTACAATGAGCAGTTCTTC. Full variable domain (rest looked up from reference TRBV18 and TRBJ2-1): NAGVMQNPRHLVRRRGQEARLRCSPMKGHSHVYWYRQLPEEGLKFMVYLQKENIIDESGMPKERFSAEFPKEGPSILRIQQVVRGDSAAYFCASSPGLAVRSYNEQFFGPGTRLTVL.

A few counts support this clonotype. The chain recombines TRBV5-1 with TRBJ1-1, with TRBD1 identical over 10 bases. The germline gives CDR1 SGHRS, CDR2 YFSETQ. The CDR3 sequence is 17 residues long. V was clipped by 2 bases and J by 4 bases; unmatched bases: 11. As DNA, the CDR3 is TGCGCCAGCAGCTTTGGGGACGGGACAGGGGTGGCCACTGAAGCTTTCTTT. It specifies CASSFGDGTGVATEAFF. Supplemented by reference TRBV5-1 and TRBJ1-1, the full variable domain reads KAGVTQTPRYLIKTRGQQVTLSCSPISGHRSVSWYQQTPGQGLQFLFEYFSETQRNKGNFPGRFSGRQFSNSRSEMNVSTLELGDSALYLCASSFGDGTGVATEAFFGQGTRLTVV.

The sample holds many counts of this clonotype. This chain joins TRBV20-1 and TRBJ1-2, with D uncertain. Trimming pared 6 bases from V and 2 bases from J, leaving 16 bases between. Germline CDR1 reads DFQATT; CDR2 reads SNEGSKA (reference sequence). The CDR3 is 14 residues long. This CDR3 reads CSALRGQSNYGYTF. In nucleotides, the CDR3 is TGCAGTGCCTTAAGAGGCCAGTCGAACTATGGCTACACCTTC.

The chain combines TRBV15 with TRBJ2-2, with D unclear. Germline V gives CDR1 LNHNV, CDR2 YYDKDF (reference sequence). The V end lost 7 bases, the J end lost 6 bases, and 21 bases lay between the germline ends. The CDR3 has 16 amino acids. DNA for the CDR3: TGTGCCACCACCACACGGCCTCCAAGGTCGTCCGGGGAGCTGTTTTTT. Protein: CATTTRPPRSSGELFF.

This clonotype has a handful of counts. The chain links TRBV6-1 to TRBJ2-7, with D perhaps TRBD1 (6 bases). The germline gives CDR1 MNHNS, CDR2 SASEGT. This CDR3 is built from 16 residues. Trimming shortened V by 2 bases and J by 3 bases, and 17 bases separated the two germline ends. CDR3 sequence: CASSEPPPDRFYEQYV. The DNA of the CDR3 is TGTGCCAGCAGTGAACCCCCGCCGGACAGATTCTACGAGCAGTACGTC.

There are many counts of this clonotype. The chain links TRBV12-3 or TRBV12-4 to TRBJ2-3; a possible D gene is TRBD1 (6 bases). The CDR3 spans 15 residues. The V end was cut by 3 bases, the J end by 3 bases, with 13 bases between. The CDR3 sequence: CASSLAGTGTDTQYF. CDR3 DNA sequence: TGTGCCAGCAGTTTGGCCGGCACAGGGACAGATACGCAGTATTTT.

This chain joins TRBV20-1 and TRBJ2-3, with TRBD2 matching 13 bases. The trim removed 3 bases at V and 6 bases at J, leaving 12 bases unmatched. The CDR3 covers 17 residues. Germline-derived CDR1 and CDR2 are DFQATT and SNEGSKA (reference sequence). CDR3 in amino acids: CSASRVGLAGVRDTQYF. The CDR3 DNA sequence: TGCAGTGCTAGTAGGGTCGGACTAGCGGGAGTAAGGGATACGCAGTATTTT.

This clonotype has a handful of counts. V gene TRBV7-9 combines with J gene TRBJ1-1, with D possibly TRBD1 on 5 matching bases. The V gene lost 1 base and the J gene lost 3 bases, with 9 bases spanning the gap. This CDR3 is built from 14 residues. Germline assignment: CDR1 SEHNR and CDR2 FQNEAQ (reference sequence). The chain's CDR3 is CASSLGTKYTEAFF. CDR3 coding DNA: TGTGCCAGCAGCTTAGGGACAAAGTACACTGAAGCTTTCTTT.

This clonotype occurred a few times. This chain joins TRBV7-8 and TRBJ2-7; the D is unclear. The V gene's germline CDR1 is SGHVS and CDR2 FQNEAQ. Trimming removed 1 base from V and 6 bases from J, with 10 bases in between. This CDR3 is built from 13 residues. The CDR3 DNA follows: TGTGCCAGCAGCTTAGGTCCCCGCCGCGAGCAGTACGTC. Translating gives CASSLGPRREQYV.

The chain is built from TRBV20-1 and TRBJ2-5, with TRBD2 matching over 9 bases. The length of the CDR3 is 14 residues. Trimming cost V 1 base and J 2 bases; bases outside gene matches: 2. Germline lookup yields CDR1 DFQATT and CDR2 SNEGSKA (reference sequence). The CDR3 is CSARVSGRQETQYF. The CDR3 DNA reads TGCAGTGCTAGAGTTAGCGGGAGACAAGAGACCCAGTACTTC.

The chain carries TRBV15 and TRBJ2-1; a weak D match, TRBD1 (5 bases). V lost 0 bases to trimming and J lost 1 base, with 10 bases between them. Per the germline V gene, CDR1 is LNHNV and CDR2 is YYDKDF (reference sequence). The CDR3 sequence is 16 residues long. DNA of the CDR3: TGTGCCACCAGCAGAGATTTCGACAGTTCCTACAATGAGCAGTTCTTC. It translates to CATSRDFDSSYNEQFF. Filled out from reference TRBV15 and TRBJ2-1, the complete variable domain reads DAMVIQNPRYQVTQFGKPVTLSCSQTLNHNVMYWYQQKSSQAPKLLFHYYDKDFNNEADTPDNFQSRRPNTSFCFLDIRSPGLGDTAMYLCATSRDFDSSYNEQFFGPGTRLTVL.